The 27 T cell receptor beta chains given below trace back to one sample, sequenced in a study of T cells after yellow fever vaccination. From the 5' RACE reads, TCRdb called clonotypes with MiXCR, one entry per CDR3 protein. The sample lists about 300,000 distinct CDR3 sequences, roughly 7% seen once, with 15% to 20% in the top ten. Source: PBMCs, taken 35 to 50 days after the first yellow fever vaccination. The source is a man aged 18-30 years who received the YFV17D yellow fever vaccine.

This clonotype was recorded a few times. The chain uses TRBV6-5 and TRBJ2-7, with D possibly being TRBD1 (6 bases). V was pared by 0 bases and J by 6 bases, with 18 bases between. CDR1 MNHEY and CDR2 SVGAGI come from the germline V gene. The CDR3 covers 16 residues. CDR3 in DNA: TGTGCCAGCAGTTACTCTTCGGACAGAGACACGGGCGAGCAGTACTTC. It yields the protein CASSYSSDRDTGEQYF.

At least ten counts were recorded for this clonotype. In nucleotides, the CDR3 is TGTGCCAGCAGTTACCGGGACAGGGCATCTAACACTGAAGCTTTCTTT. Residues: CASSYRDRASNTEAFF. The chain carries TRBV2 and TRBJ1-1; the match to TRBD1 covers 9 bases. The CDR3 contains 16 residues. The V segment lost 5 bases and the J segment 2 bases; nucleotides outside the gene matches: 9. In germline, CDR1 is SNHLY, CDR2 FYNNEI. The full variable domain, with the rest looked up from reference TRBV2 and TRBJ1-1, is EPEVTQTPSHQVTQMGQEVILRCVPISNHLYFYWYRQILGQKVEFLVSFYNNEISEKSEIFDDQFSVERPDGSNFTLKIRSTKLEDSAMYFCASSYRDRASNTEAFFGQGTRLTVV.

This sequence joins TRBV7-2 and TRBJ1-1, with a weak D call TRBD1 (5 bases). Germline V gene sequence: CDR1 SGHTA, CDR2 FQGNSA. Between the trimmed V and J ends, which lost 10 bases and 1 base, there was a span of 16 bases. This CDR3 has 14 amino acids. The CDR3: CATMGGRANTEAFF. CDR3 sequence (DNA): TGTGCCACCATGGGGGGACGGGCGAACACTGAAGCTTTCTTT.

The chain links TRBV12-3 or TRBV12-4 to TRBJ2-2, with no clear D. The CDR3 has 12 amino acids. Trimming removed 3 bases at V and 6 bases at J, with 5 bases between. The CDR3 spells CASSFGSGELFF. Written as DNA, the CDR3 is TGTGCCAGCAGTTTCGGGTCCGGGGAGCTGTTTTTT.

This clonotype was seen repeatedly, ten times or more. V gene TRBV9 combines with J gene TRBJ2-2; D uncertain. V was trimmed by 0 bases and J by 6 bases, leaving 9 bases between them. Germline V gives CDR1 SGDLS, CDR2 YYNGEE. The CDR3 spans 14 residues. CDR3 sequence: CASSVGAPAGELFF. CDR3 bases: TGTGCCAGCAGCGTAGGAGCCCCCGCCGGGGAGCTGTTTTTT.

The chain joins TRBV27 to TRBJ1-2; D ambiguous. Per germline, CDR1 MNHEY and CDR2 SMNVEV (reference sequence). Trimming pared 5 bases from V and 5 bases from J, leaving 12 bases between. This CDR3 spans 13 amino acids. CDR3 in amino acids: CASSPRLGYGYTF. CDR3 in DNA: TGTGCCAGCAGTCCACGTTTGGGGTATGGCTACACCTTC.

The chain joins TRBV18 to TRBJ2-7, with D possibly being TRBD2 (6 bases). CDR1 and CDR2 (germline): KGHSH, LQKENI. Between the trimmed V and J ends, which lost 2 bases and 5 bases, there was a span of 28 bases. The CDR3 totals 19 residues. CDR3 DNA sequence: TGTGCCAGCTCACCAGGTCTACGAGAGGGACTCGGATATAGTAACGAGCAGTACTTC. Translated: CASSPGLREGLGYSNEQYF.

Only a few counts were recorded for this clonotype. CDR3 protein: CASSHMYEPLHF. DNA of the CDR3: TGTGCCAGCAGCCATATGTATGAGCCCCTCCACTTT. The V gene is TRBV3-1, the J gene TRBJ1-6; D is unresolved. V shed 3 bases and J shed 13 bases, with 10 bases lying between them. The germline CDR1 and CDR2 sequences are LGHDT and YNNKEL (reference sequence). The CDR3 is 12 amino acids.

There are a few counts of this clonotype. The V call is TRBV4-2, the J call TRBJ2-3, with TRBD2 identical over 13 bases. J gave up 6 bases and V 0 bases, and 6 bases lay outside the gene matches. Germline CDR1 LGHNA, CDR2 YNFKEQ. There are 17 residues in the CDR3. The CDR3 loop is CASSQEGGLAGQDTQYF. The CDR3 DNA is TGTGCCAGCAGCCAAGAGGGGGGACTAGCGGGACAGGATACGCAGTATTTT.

This clonotype was counted ten times or more. The V and J genes are TRBV18 and TRBJ2-7; D is perhaps TRBD1 (5 bases). Germline V gene lookup returns CDR1 KGHSH and CDR2 LQKENI. The CDR3 has 14 residues. Trimming removed 6 bases at V and 5 bases at J, with 17 bases between. The CDR3 loop reads CASSATASINEQYV. The CDR3 region has the DNA TGTGCCAGCTCGGCGACAGCCTCCATTAACGAGCAGTACGTC.

In its sample, this clonotype was seen a few times. The chain links TRBV13 to TRBJ2-7, with TRBD2 identical over 9 bases. The ends lost 1 base at V and 1 base at J; junction bases unmatched: 5. The CDR3 contains 16 residues. CDR1 PRHDT and CDR2 FYEKMQ come from the germline V gene (reference sequence). CDR3 DNA sequence: TGTGCCAGCAGCTTAGAGGTAGCGGGGGCTTCCTACGAGCAGTACTTC. Translation: CASSLEVAGASYEQYF.

The chain is built from TRBV5-1 and TRBJ2-7; D is tentatively TRBD1 or TRBD2 (5 bases each). There are 15 residues in the CDR3. The germline V gene has CDR1 SGHRS and CDR2 YFSETQ. V shed 5 bases and J shed 0 bases, with 15 bases lying between them. In DNA form, the CDR3 reads TGCGCCAGCAGTCCTGGGACCTATAGCTCCTACGAGCAGTACTTC. The encoded protein is CASSPGTYSSYEQYF.

This clonotype was picked up many times. The CDR3: CSARVGGADTQYF. CDR3 in DNA: TGCAGTGCTAGAGTGGGGGGGGCAGATACGCAGTATTTT. This chain links TRBV20-1 with TRBJ2-3, with 7 bases that match TRBD2. This CDR3 is built from 13 residues. CDR1 is DFQATT, CDR2 SNEGSKA, per germline (reference sequence). V lost 1 base and J lost 4; bases outside the gene matches: 2.

This clonotype has at least ten counts. The gene calls are TRBV27 and TRBJ2-7; D unresolved. Germline V gene sequence: CDR1 MNHEY, CDR2 SMNVEV (reference sequence). This CDR3 spans 13 amino acids. With 0 bases removed from V and 4 bases from J, the gap between germline ends came to 7 bases. The CDR3 nucleotides are TGTGCCAGCAGTTTATCGACCGCTTACGAGCAGTACTTC. It encodes CASSLSTAYEQYF.

The chain joins TRBV5-4 to TRBJ1-1; D may be TRBD1 (6 bases). The CDR3 contains 15 residues. Trimming left V 6 bases short and J 8 bases short, with 23 bases between. CDR1 is SGHNT and CDR2 is YYREEE in the germline V gene (reference sequence). The CDR3 is CASKQGQKGSLEAFF. Here the CDR3 DNA reads TGTGCCAGCAAGCAAGGACAGAAAGGATCCCTGGAAGCTTTCTTT. Full variable domain (missing parts from reference TRBV5-4 and TRBJ1-1): ETGVTQSPTHLIKTRGQQVTLRCSSQSGHNTVSWYQQALGQGPQFIFQYYREEENGRGNFPPRFSGLQFPNYSSELNVNALELDDSALYLCASKQGQKGSLEAFFGQGTRLTVV.

V gene TRBV7-8 combines with J gene TRBJ1-4; no reliable D call. This CDR3 has 14 residues. V was pared by 4 bases and J by 8 bases, with 14 bases between. CDR1 is SGHVS and CDR2 is FQNEAQ in the germline V gene. CDR3 nucleotide sequence: TGTGCCAGCAGCTCCGGGCACTGGCGAGAAAAACTGTTTTTT. As protein: CASSSGHWREKLFF.

This clonotype has ten or more counts. The chain combines TRBV6-1 with TRBJ2-5; D not certain. The length of the CDR3 is 11 residues. Germline values: CDR1 MNHNS, CDR2 SASEGT. V lost 4 bases to trimming and J lost 5 bases, with 5 bases between them. The DNA of the CDR3 is TGTGCCAGCAGTGTAAAGGAGACCCAGTACTTC. Translated: CASSVKETQYF.

This clonotype was recorded a few times. This chain links TRBV5-1 with TRBJ1-1; D is ambiguous. Germline values: CDR1 SGHRS, CDR2 YFSETQ. The CDR3 contains 14 residues. Trimming took off 1 base at V and 2 bases at J, with 9 bases between the two ends. This CDR3 is CASSLRPVNTEAFF. As DNA, the CDR3 is TGCGCCAGCAGCTTGAGGCCAGTCAACACTGAAGCTTTCTTT.

This clonotype was seen only a few times. The rearrangement joins TRBV12-3 or TRBV12-4 to TRBJ1-6; TRBD1 matches 10 bases. Trimming cost V 5 bases and J 10 bases; bases outside gene matches: 8. This CDR3 has 15 amino acids. The CDR3 protein is CASSPRTGGESPLHF. The CDR3 nucleotides are TGTGCCAGCAGTCCGCGGACAGGGGGAGAGTCACCCCTCCACTTT.

This clonotype was detected many times. This chain connects TRBV2 to TRBJ2-1, with D maybe TRBD1 (6 bases). The germline V gene has CDR1 SNHLY and CDR2 FYNNEI. V was trimmed by 11 bases and J by 9 bases, leaving 17 bases between them. The CDR3 loop spans 12 amino acids. CDR3: CAGRPQGPEQFF. The CDR3 nucleotides read TGTGCCGGCCGGCCCCAGGGGCCTGAGCAGTTCTTC.

This clonotype was counted only a few times. V and J are TRBV4-2 and TRBJ2-7; D ambiguous. Germline assignment: CDR1 LGHNA and CDR2 YNFKEQ. CDR3 length: 14 residues. Trimming stripped 3 bases from V and 2 bases from J, with 11 bases between. CDR3 residues: CASSHRRAPYEQYF. DNA of the CDR3: TGTGCCAGCAGCCACCGACGGGCGCCCTACGAGCAGTACTTC.

This clonotype was counted only a few times. The chain recombines TRBV7-2 with TRBJ2-6; D remains ambiguous. This CDR3 is 14 amino acids long. Trimming took 3 bases from V and 1 from J, leaving 4 bases between them. Germline V gene sequence: CDR1 SGHTA, CDR2 FQGNSA. The CDR3 nucleotides are TGTGCCAGCAGCTTCCAGTCTGGGGCCAACGTCCTGACTTTC. Its translation: CASSFQSGANVLTF.

This clonotype was seen ten or more times. The chain uses TRBV5-1 and TRBJ2-1; tentatively, D is TRBD2 (6 bases). Trimming removed 0 bases at V and 2 bases at J, with 9 bases between. The germline V gene encodes CDR1 SGHRS and CDR2 YFSETQ. The CDR3 extends over 15 amino acids. Written as DNA, the CDR3 is TGCGCCAGCAGCTTGGGCGGGGCCGCCTACAATGAGCAGTTCTTC. Translated: CASSLGGAAYNEQFF.

The rearrangement uses TRBV5-1 and TRBJ2-2; D not certain. Between the trimmed V and J ends, which lost 1 base and 6 bases, there was a span of 7 bases. Germline V gene sequence: CDR1 SGHRS, CDR2 YFSETQ. CDR3 length: 13 amino acids. CDR3 DNA: TGCGCCAGCAGCTTGCCACCGGCCGGGGAGCTGTTTTTT. It specifies CASSLPPAGELFF.

This clonotype was seen a handful of times. The rearrangement links TRBV12-3 or TRBV12-4 to TRBJ1-1; 9 bases align to TRBD1. Trimming cost V 6 bases and J 5 bases; bases outside gene matches: 10. There are 15 residues in the CDR3. CDR3 region: CASRRDRVRGTEAFF. DNA for the CDR3: TGTGCCAGCAGGCGGGACAGGGTACGGGGTACTGAAGCTTTCTTT.

This clonotype was counted between two and nine times. The J gene is TRBJ2-7, the V gene TRBV28, with 10 bases aligning to TRBD1. Germline V CDR1 and CDR2: MDHEN, SYDVKM. The CDR3 covers 14 residues. Losses at the gene ends were 7 bases for V and 7 bases for J; bases not matched to a gene: 10. The CDR3 here is CASNTRDRGDEQYF. Written as DNA, the CDR3 is TGTGCCAGCAATACTCGGGACAGGGGAGATGAGCAGTACTTC.

DNA for the CDR3: TGTGCCAGCAGCCTCAGTAGGGATGGGGATGGCTACACCTTC. It translates to CASSLSRDGDGYTF. This rearrangement joins TRBV4-2 to TRBJ1-2; D unclear. The CDR3 is 14 amino acids. Between the trimmed V and J ends, which lost 4 bases and 6 bases, there was a span of 15 bases. Germline V gene sequence: CDR1 LGHNA, CDR2 YNFKEQ.